These 32 T cell receptor beta chains came from one sample sequenced in a study of T-cell memory formation after mild COVID-19. TCRdb re-called the 5' RACE reads with MiXCR, one entry per CDR3 protein. The sample holds 350,000 to 500,000 distinct CDR3 sequences, 15% to 20% seen once. Input material: PBMCs or a T cell subset sorted from them (not recorded which). These receptors originate from an adult woman who had mild COVID-19 (a few samples of this study predate the infection). Cell type and time point are not known.

The chain joins TRBV29-1 to TRBJ2-6, with 7 nucleotides matching TRBD1. The CDR3 covers 17 residues. Germline CDR1 SQVTM, CDR2 ANQGSEA. V dropped 5 bases and J dropped 1; count of bases not matched to a gene: 11. This chain's CDR3 is CSVRTGAQHSGANVLTF. The CDR3 nucleotides are TGCAGCGTTCGAACAGGGGCCCAACATTCTGGGGCCAACGTCCTGACTTTC.

V is TRBV12-3 or TRBV12-4 and J is TRBJ1-2, with 8 bases fitting TRBD1. The CDR3 runs to 14 residues. V lost 3 bases to trimming and J lost 3 bases; unmatched junction nucleotides: 3. The CDR3, as DNA: TGTGCCAGCAGTTTTAACAGGGGGGACTATGGCTACACCTTC. It translates to CASSFNRGDYGYTF.

This clonotype was counted only a few times. The rearrangement uses TRBV5-1 and TRBJ2-5; 9 bases agree with TRBD1. Germline V gene sequence: CDR1 SGHRS, CDR2 YFSETQ. The V and J ends lost 4 bases and 4 bases, in that order; junction bases with no gene match: 11. The CDR3 consists of 16 residues. CDR3 coding DNA: TGCGCCAGCAGCGTGGGACAGGGAAACATTGGAGAGACCCAGTACTTC. As protein: CASSVGQGNIGETQYF.

The chain couples TRBV3-1 to TRBJ1-2; D remains ambiguous. The germline CDR1 and CDR2 sequences are LGHDT and YNNKEL (reference sequence). The CDR3 runs to 12 residues. Trimming stripped 1 base from V and 8 bases from J, with 8 bases between. CDR3 residues: CASSQGSGGYTF. The DNA for the CDR3 is TGTGCCAGCAGCCAAGGCTCGGGGGGCTACACCTTC. The full variable domain, completed using reference TRBV3-1 and TRBJ1-2, is DTAVSQTPKYLVTQMGNDKSIKCEQNLGHDTMYWYKQDSKKFLKIMFSYNNKELIINETVPNRFSPKSPDKAHLNLHINSLELGDSAVYFCASSQGSGGYTFGSGTRLTVV.

This clonotype was detected only a few times. The rearrangement uses TRBV4-2 and TRBJ1-3; D may be TRBD1 (5 bases). The V end lost 3 bases, the J end lost 1 base, and 10 bases lay between the germline ends. Germline V gene data show CDR1 as LGHNA and CDR2 as YNFKEQ. The CDR3 has 15 amino acids. The CDR3 is CASSQTVGSGNTIYF. For the CDR3, the DNA is TGTGCCAGCAGCCAGACAGTAGGATCTGGAAACACCATATATTTT.

This clonotype was counted a few times. The rearrangement uses TRBV12-3 or TRBV12-4 and TRBJ1-2; 7 bases match TRBD1. J lost 2 bases, V lost 4 bases, and 7 bases had no gene match. The CDR3 contains 15 residues. CDR3 amino acids: CASSSGVTGNYGYTF. CDR3 sequence (DNA): TGTGCCAGCAGTTCAGGGGTGACAGGGAACTATGGCTACACCTTC.

The CDR3 coding sequence is TGCAGCGGTATCCGCCTAGGTACCCCTGGGGACAATGAGCAGTTCTTC. Encoded protein: CSGIRLGTPGDNEQFF. The V call is TRBV29-1, the J call TRBJ2-1; D gene ambiguous. V dropped 7 bases and J dropped 5 bases, with 24 bases sitting between them. Germline CDR1 reads SQVTM; CDR2 reads ANQGSEA. The CDR3 is 16 amino acids.

This clonotype was seen at least ten times. CDR3 DNA sequence: TGCGCCAGCAGCCATGCAACAGGGACTGGGGCCAACGTCCTGACTTTC. It is translated as CASSHATGTGANVLTF. The genes are TRBV4-3 and TRBJ2-6; weak D call: TRBD1 (6 bases). The length of the CDR3 is 16 residues. The germline V and J ends were trimmed by 3 bases and 2 bases, with 11 bases remaining between them. Per germline, CDR1 LGHNA and CDR2 YSLEER.

This clonotype was detected a few times. The chain recombines TRBV7-8 with TRBJ2-7, with D possibly called TRBD1 or TRBD2 (5 bases each). The V and J ends lost 6 bases and 3 bases respectively, with 33 bases between them. The CDR3 runs to 20 residues. Germline V gene sequence: CDR1 SGHVS, CDR2 FQNEAQ. The CDR3 coding sequence is TGTGCCAGCAGTTATGACCCCGAGGGTGAGCTCAGGGAGAGCTACTACGAGCAGTACTTC. This sequence encodes CASSYDPEGELRESYYEQYF. Combining the CDR3 with reference TRBV7-8 and TRBJ2-7 gives the whole variable domain GAGVSQSPRYKVAKRGQDVALRCDPISGHVSLFWYQQALGQGPEFLTYFQNEAQLDKSGLPSDRFFAERPEGSVSTLKIQRTQQEDSAVYLCASSYDPEGELRESYYEQYFGPGTRLTVT.

V and J are TRBV9 and TRBJ1-1; 8 bases map to TRBD1. The CDR3 covers 14 residues. V lost 3 bases and J lost 4; bases outside the gene matches: 5. Germline V CDR1 and CDR2: SGDLS, YYNGEE. For the CDR3, the DNA is TGTGCCAGCAGCGCGGACAGGGCAGGCACTGAAGCTTTCTTT. Its translation: CASSADRAGTEAFF.

This clonotype showed up just a few times. This sequence joins TRBV5-1 and TRBJ2-1; D is unclear. The V end lost 4 bases, the J end lost 6 bases, and 11 bases lay between the germline ends. Germline V gene sequence: CDR1 SGHRS, CDR2 YFSETQ. The CDR3 totals 13 residues. The DNA for the CDR3 is TGCGCCAGCAGCGTAGGACCGCTCAATGAGCAGTTCTTC. It encodes CASSVGPLNEQFF.

The rearrangement uses TRBV10-3 and TRBJ1-4, with a weak D call TRBD1 (5 bases). The CDR3 runs to 16 residues. V was trimmed by 0 bases and J by 10 bases, leaving 18 bases between them. Per germline, CDR1 ENHRY and CDR2 SYGVKD. CDR3 nucleotide sequence: TGTGCCATCAGTGAGTCGATTGCGGGTCCCCAGGGAAAACTGTTTTTT. Protein product: CAISESIAGPQGKLFF.

The CDR3 bases are TGTGCCAGCAGGGCCAACAGGGGTGGAAATCAGCCCCAGCATTTT. This encodes CASRANRGGNQPQHF. This sequence joins TRBV2 and TRBJ1-5; 7 bases align to TRBD1. This CDR3 is built from 15 residues. Losses at the gene ends were 6 bases for V and 4 bases for J; bases not matched to a gene: 9. Germline CDR1 and CDR2: SNHLY and FYNNEI.

The chain is built from TRBV4-1 and TRBJ2-3, with 9 bases that match TRBD2. The V and J ends lost 4 bases and 0 bases, in that order; junction bases with no gene match: 8. This CDR3 has 17 amino acids. Germline V gene data show CDR1 as MGHRA and CDR2 as YSYEKL. The CDR3 DNA reads TGCGCCAGCAGCCGACCCGGTAGCGGGGGTAGCACAGATACGCAGTATTTT. Translation gives CASSRPGSGGSTDTQYF.

The chain employs TRBV7-3 and TRBJ1-1, with a weak D call TRBD1 (6 bases). Germline CDR1 and CDR2: SGHTA and FQGTGA. V lost 2 bases, J lost 2 bases, and 15 bases lay in between. CDR3 length equals 16 residues. This CDR3 is CASSLGGTTVNTEAFF. In DNA, the CDR3 is TGTGCCAGCAGCTTAGGCGGGACAACAGTAAACACTGAAGCTTTCTTT.

The rearrangement links TRBV29-1 to TRBJ2-1; the D is unclear. Germline loops: CDR1 SQVTM, CDR2 ANQGSEA. The CDR3 is 11 residues long. Trimming shortened V by 0 bases and J by 11 bases, and 8 bases separated the two germline ends. The CDR3 DNA is TGCAGCGTTGAAGATATTACACAGCAGTTCTTC. Its translation: CSVEDITQQFF.

In its sample, this clonotype was seen a few times. The rearrangement links TRBV27 to TRBJ2-7; a possible D gene is TRBD1 (5 bases). V was pared by 2 bases and J by 4 bases, with 9 bases between. This CDR3 has 13 amino acids. Germline values: CDR1 MNHEY, CDR2 SMNVEV (reference sequence). DNA of the CDR3: TGTGCCAGCAGTTTAGGATGGACATACGAGCAGTACTTC. Encoded protein: CASSLGWTYEQYF.

This clonotype was found a few times. The chain links TRBV23-1 to TRBJ1-1; D is uncertain. TRBV23-1 is designated an ORF whose function remains uncertain. The CDR3 is 15 amino acids. Trimming cost V 0 bases and J 4 bases, with 12 bases left between them. This chain's CDR3 is CASSQSFERVTEAFF. In nucleotides, the CDR3 is TGCGCCAGCAGTCAATCGTTTGAGAGGGTCACTGAAGCTTTCTTT.

The chain recombines TRBV7-8 with TRBJ2-1, with D uncertain. Per the germline V gene, CDR1 is SGHVS and CDR2 is FQNEAQ. Trimming left V 5 bases short and J 7 bases short, with 12 bases between. The length of the CDR3 is 13 residues. The CDR3 nucleotides are TGTGCCAGCAGCCCCCGTGGGCGGAATGAGCAGTTCTTC. Protein: CASSPRGRNEQFF.

The chain recombines TRBV20-1 with TRBJ2-7; tentative D call: TRBD1 (6 bases). V was clipped by 4 bases and J by 1 base, with 14 bases between them. CDR3 length: 14 residues. CDR1 and CDR2 from the germline V gene are DFQATT and SNEGSKA (reference sequence). CDR3 residues: CSAIRTETSYEQYF. The CDR3 nucleotides are TGCAGTGCTATCCGGACAGAAACTTCCTACGAGCAGTACTTC.

The CDR3, as DNA: TGTGCCAGCAGTTCCGGGGACAGGGGCAGCAATCAGCCCCAGCATTTT. This translates into CASSSGDRGSNQPQHF. The chain joins TRBV6-6 to TRBJ1-5; 10 bases agree with TRBD1. V lost 4 bases, J lost 1 base, and 4 bases stayed unmatched. Looked up from germline, CDR1 is MNHNY and CDR2 is SVGAGI (reference sequence). The length of the CDR3 is 16 residues.

This clonotype has a handful of counts. The chain is built from TRBV15 and TRBJ1-2; tentative D call: TRBD1 (5 bases). Germline V gene data show CDR1 as LNHNV and CDR2 as YYDKDF (reference sequence). Trimming stripped 5 bases from V and 5 bases from J, with 12 bases between. The CDR3 length is 13 residues. CDR3 region: CATSSRRGYGYTF. As DNA, the CDR3 is TGTGCCACCAGCTCACGACGGGGGTATGGCTACACCTTC.

This chain joins TRBV4-3 and TRBJ2-3, with a possible D match to TRBD2 (5 bases). CDR1 and CDR2 from the germline V gene are LGHNA and YSLEER. The V and J ends lost 0 bases and 0 bases respectively, with 16 bases between them. The CDR3 covers 18 residues. The CDR3 bases are TGCGCCAGCAGCCAAGATCTCGGCGTAGGACTCAGCACAGATACGCAGTATTTT. It is translated as CASSQDLGVGLSTDTQYF.

This clonotype has just one count. CDR3 coding DNA: TGTGCCAGCCTCCGGGTGGCTGCTGGGGCCAACGTCCTGACTTTC. This sequence encodes CASLRVAAGANVLTF. This chain joins TRBV11-2 and TRBJ2-6, with unresolved D. This CDR3 is 15 amino acids long. Germline V gene sequence: CDR1 SGHAT, CDR2 FQNNGV. Trimming pared 8 bases from V and 2 bases from J, leaving 13 bases between.

This sequence joins TRBV20-1 and TRBJ2-2; D is perhaps TRBD1 (6 bases). V lost 6 bases to trimming and J lost 4 bases, with 15 bases between them. Per the germline V gene, CDR1 is DFQATT and CDR2 is SNEGSKA (reference sequence). The CDR3 covers 14 residues. DNA of the CDR3: TGCAGTGCATCGGACAGCTCAGGCACCGGGGAGCTGTTTTTT. This sequence encodes CSASDSSGTGELFF.

The chain has TRBV20-1 and TRBJ1-2; tentative D call: TRBD1 (6 bases). This CDR3 is 14 amino acids long. Trimming stripped 6 bases from V and 1 base from J, with 15 bases between. CDR1 is DFQATT and CDR2 is SNEGSKA in the germline V gene (reference sequence). In nucleotides, the CDR3 is TGCAGTGCAGAAAAGAACAGGGTTAACTATGGCTACACCTTC. Translation gives CSAEKNRVNYGYTF.

This clonotype was seen only a few times. V usage is TRBV3-1 and J usage is TRBJ1-2, with 9 nucleotides matching TRBD1. V dropped 0 bases and J dropped 8; count of bases not matched to a gene: 4. The CDR3 contains 14 residues. Germline CDR1 LGHDT, CDR2 YNNKEL (reference sequence). In nucleotides, the CDR3 is TGTGCCAGCAGCCAAGATAAAGGGACAGGGGGCTACACCTTC. Protein sequence: CASSQDKGTGGYTF.

V and J are TRBV5-5 and TRBJ2-5; 15 bases align to TRBD2. This CDR3 has 17 residues. CDR1 is SGHKS and CDR2 is YYEKEE in the germline V gene (reference sequence). V was pared by 4 bases and J by 3 bases, with 7 bases of the junction left unmatched. The CDR3 DNA sequence: TGTGCCAGCAGCAACCTGGGACTAGCGGGGGGAGAAGAGACCCAGTACTTC. As protein: CASSNLGLAGGEETQYF.

This clonotype was found a few times. V is TRBV5-1 and J is TRBJ2-3, with TRBD1 matching over 11 bases. There are 16 residues in the CDR3. Trimming removed 2 bases from V and 3 bases from J; junction bases left unmatched: 5. In germline, CDR1 is SGHRS, CDR2 YFSETQ. The CDR3 region has the DNA TGCGCCAGCAGCTTTAGCGGGACAGGGGGGACAGATACGCAGTATTTT. Protein: CASSFSGTGGTDTQYF.

This clonotype is a singleton in its sample. The rearrangement links TRBV6-2 or TRBV6-3 to TRBJ1-1; TRBD1 matches at 9 bases. The CDR3 has 15 amino acids. From germline, CDR1 is MNHEY and CDR2 SVGEGT. V gave up 5 bases and J gave up 4 bases; unmatched junction bases: 8. CDR3 DNA sequence: TGTGCCAGCAGTAAACAGGGGGCTGGGTCCACTGAAGCTTTCTTT. It translates to CASSKQGAGSTEAFF.

This clonotype has a handful of counts. The gene calls are TRBV4-1 and TRBJ2-2, with D unclear. Germline-derived CDR1 and CDR2 are MGHRA and YSYEKL. This CDR3 has 15 residues. V lost 0 bases and J lost 6, with 11 bases in between. CDR3 sequence reads: CASSQDNAVAGELFF. The CDR3 nucleotides read TGCGCCAGCAGCCAAGATAACGCCGTCGCCGGGGAGCTGTTTTTT.

J is TRBJ2-7 and V is TRBV29-1; D may be TRBD1 (7 bases). V lost 6 bases and J lost 3, with 12 bases in between. The length of the CDR3 is 12 residues. Per germline, CDR1 SQVTM and CDR2 ANQGSEA. The CDR3 loop is CSVGGQYYEQYF. The CDR3 region has the DNA TGCAGCGTGGGGGGACAGTACTACGAGCAGTACTTC.